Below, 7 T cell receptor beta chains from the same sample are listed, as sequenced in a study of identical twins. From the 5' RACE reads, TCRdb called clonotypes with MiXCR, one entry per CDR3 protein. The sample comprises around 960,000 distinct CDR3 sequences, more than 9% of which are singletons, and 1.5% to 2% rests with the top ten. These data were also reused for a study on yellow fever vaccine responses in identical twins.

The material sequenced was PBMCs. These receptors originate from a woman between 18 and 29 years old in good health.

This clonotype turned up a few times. The CDR3 loop is CASSPAIAAGQETQYF. In DNA form, the CDR3 reads TGTGCCAGCAGCCCCGCGATAGCGGCCGGGCAAGAGACCCAGTACTTC. The rearrangement links TRBV7-9 to TRBJ2-5; tentatively, D is TRBD2 (6 bases). Germline V CDR1 and CDR2: SEHNR, FQNEAQ (reference sequence). The CDR3 contains 16 residues. V dropped 5 bases and J dropped 2 bases, with 18 bases sitting between them.

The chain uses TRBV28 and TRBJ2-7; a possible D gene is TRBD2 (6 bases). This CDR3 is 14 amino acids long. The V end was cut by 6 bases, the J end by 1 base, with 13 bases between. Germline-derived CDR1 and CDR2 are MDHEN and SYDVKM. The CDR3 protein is CASRSRGLSYEQYF. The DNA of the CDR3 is TGTGCCAGCAGGTCGCGGGGTCTGTCCTACGAGCAGTACTTC.

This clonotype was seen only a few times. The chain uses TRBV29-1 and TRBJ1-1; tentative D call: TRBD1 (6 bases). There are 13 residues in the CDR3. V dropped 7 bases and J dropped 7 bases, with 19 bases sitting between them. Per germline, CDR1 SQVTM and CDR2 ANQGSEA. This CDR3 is CSGLRDLGGEAFF. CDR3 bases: TGCAGCGGCCTCCGGGACCTAGGGGGTGAAGCTTTCTTT.

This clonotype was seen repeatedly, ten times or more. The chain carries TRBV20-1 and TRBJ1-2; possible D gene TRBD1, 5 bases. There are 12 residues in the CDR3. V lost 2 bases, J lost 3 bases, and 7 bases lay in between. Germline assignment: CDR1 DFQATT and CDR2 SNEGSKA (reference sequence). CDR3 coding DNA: TGCAGTGCTAGATCCAGGGACTATGGCTACACCTTC. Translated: CSARSRDYGYTF.

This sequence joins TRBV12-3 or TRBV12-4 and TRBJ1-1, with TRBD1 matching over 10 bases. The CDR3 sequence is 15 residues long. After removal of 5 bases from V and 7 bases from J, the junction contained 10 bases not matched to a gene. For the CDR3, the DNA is TGTGCCAGCAGTCAAGGGGACAGGGGCTCAAATGAAGCTTTCTTT. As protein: CASSQGDRGSNEAFF.

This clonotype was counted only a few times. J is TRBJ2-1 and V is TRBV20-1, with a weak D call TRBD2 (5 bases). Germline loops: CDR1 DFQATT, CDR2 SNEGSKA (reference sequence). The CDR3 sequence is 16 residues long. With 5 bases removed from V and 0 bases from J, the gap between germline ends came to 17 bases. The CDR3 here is CSAPPATGSSYNEQFF. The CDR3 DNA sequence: TGCAGTGCTCCACCCGCTACGGGAAGCTCCTACAATGAGCAGTTCTTC.

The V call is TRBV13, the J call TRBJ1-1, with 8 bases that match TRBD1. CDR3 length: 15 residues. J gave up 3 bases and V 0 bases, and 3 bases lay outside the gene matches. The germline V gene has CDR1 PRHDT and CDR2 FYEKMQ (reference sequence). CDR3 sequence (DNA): TGTGCCAGCAGCTTAGGGACAGGGGAGGACACTGAAGCTTTCTTT. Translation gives CASSLGTGEDTEAFF.